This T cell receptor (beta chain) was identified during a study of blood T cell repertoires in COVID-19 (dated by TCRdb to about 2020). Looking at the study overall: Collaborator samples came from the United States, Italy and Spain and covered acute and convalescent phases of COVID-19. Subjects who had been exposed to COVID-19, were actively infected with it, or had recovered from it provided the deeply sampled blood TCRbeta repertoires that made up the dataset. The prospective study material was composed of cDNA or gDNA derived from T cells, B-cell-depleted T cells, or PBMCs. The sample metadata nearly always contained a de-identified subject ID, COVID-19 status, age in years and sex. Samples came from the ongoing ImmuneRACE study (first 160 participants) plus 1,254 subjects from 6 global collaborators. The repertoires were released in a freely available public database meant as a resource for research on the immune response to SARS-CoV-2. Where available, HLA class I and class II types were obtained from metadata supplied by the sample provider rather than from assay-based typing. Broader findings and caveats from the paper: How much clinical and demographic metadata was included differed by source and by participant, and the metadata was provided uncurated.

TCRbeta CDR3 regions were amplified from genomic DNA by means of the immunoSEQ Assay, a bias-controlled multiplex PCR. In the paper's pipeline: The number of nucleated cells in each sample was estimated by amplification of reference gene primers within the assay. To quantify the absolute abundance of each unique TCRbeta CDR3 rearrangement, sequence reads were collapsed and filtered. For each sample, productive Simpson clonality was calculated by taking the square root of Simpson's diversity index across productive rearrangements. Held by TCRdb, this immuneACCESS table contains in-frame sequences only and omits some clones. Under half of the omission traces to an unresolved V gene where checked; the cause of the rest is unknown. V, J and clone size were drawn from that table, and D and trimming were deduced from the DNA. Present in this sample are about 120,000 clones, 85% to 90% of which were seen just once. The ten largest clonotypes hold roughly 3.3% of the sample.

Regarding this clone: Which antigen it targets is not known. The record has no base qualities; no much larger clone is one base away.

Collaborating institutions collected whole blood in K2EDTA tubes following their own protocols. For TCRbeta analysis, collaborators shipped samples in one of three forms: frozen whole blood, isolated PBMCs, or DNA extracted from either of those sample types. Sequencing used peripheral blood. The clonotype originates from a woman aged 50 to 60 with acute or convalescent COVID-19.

The CDR3 region has the sequence CASSMGLRYEQYF. The nucleotide sequence is given as TGTGCCAGTAGTATGGGGCTCCGGTACGAGCAGTACTTC. The chain uses TRBV19 and TRBJ2-7; a tentative D match to TRBD1 spans 5 bases. The germline ends are 10 bases apart after V is trimmed by 3 bases and J by 4 bases. CDR1 and CDR2 (LNHDA, SQIVND) derive from the germline V gene (reference sequence). Including cysteine and phenylalanine, the CDR3 has 13 amino acids. This entry keeps only the CDR3 DNA: 39 bases, framed from base 1.